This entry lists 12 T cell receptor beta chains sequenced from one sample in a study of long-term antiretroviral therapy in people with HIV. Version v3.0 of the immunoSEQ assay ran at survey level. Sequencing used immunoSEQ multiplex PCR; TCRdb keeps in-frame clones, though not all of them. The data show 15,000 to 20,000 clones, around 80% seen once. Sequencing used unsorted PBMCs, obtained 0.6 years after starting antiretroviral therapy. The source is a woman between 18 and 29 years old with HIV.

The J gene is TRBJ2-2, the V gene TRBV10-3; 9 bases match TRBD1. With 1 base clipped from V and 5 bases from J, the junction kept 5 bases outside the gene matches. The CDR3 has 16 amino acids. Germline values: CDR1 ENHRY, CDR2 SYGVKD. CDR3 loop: CAISELTGTGTGELFF. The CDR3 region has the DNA TGTGCCATCAGTGAGTTAACCGGGACAGGGACCGGGGAGCTGTTTTTT.

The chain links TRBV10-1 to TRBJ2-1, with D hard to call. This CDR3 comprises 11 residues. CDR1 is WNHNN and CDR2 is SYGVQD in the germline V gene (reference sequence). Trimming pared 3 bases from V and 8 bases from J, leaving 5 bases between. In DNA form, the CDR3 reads TGCGCCAGCAGTGACGGAGATGAGCAGTTCTTC. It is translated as CASSDGDEQFF.

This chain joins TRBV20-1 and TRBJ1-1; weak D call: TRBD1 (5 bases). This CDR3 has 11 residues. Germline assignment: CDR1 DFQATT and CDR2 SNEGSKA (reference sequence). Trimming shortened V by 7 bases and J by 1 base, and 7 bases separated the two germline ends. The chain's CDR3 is CSGQGNTEAFF. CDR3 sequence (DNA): TGCAGTGGTCAGGGGAACACTGAAGCTTTCTTT.

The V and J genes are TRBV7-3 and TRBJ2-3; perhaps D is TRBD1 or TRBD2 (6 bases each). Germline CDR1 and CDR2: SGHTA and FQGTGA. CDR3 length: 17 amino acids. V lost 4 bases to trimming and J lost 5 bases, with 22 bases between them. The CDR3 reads CASSWGESGGAGDTQYF. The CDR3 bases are TGTGCCAGCAGCTGGGGGGAGTCCGGGGGCGCGGGAGATACGCAGTATTTT.

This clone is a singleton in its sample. Here the CDR3 DNA reads TGTGCCAGCAGCCCCCACACTAGCGGTTACGAGCAGTACTTC. Translating it yields CASSPHTSGYEQYF. This chain uses TRBV9 with TRBJ2-7; 8 nucleotides agree with TRBD2. The junction had 7 bases not matched to a gene; V was cut back by 4 bases and J by 4 bases. This CDR3 spans 14 amino acids. The germline gives CDR1 SGDLS, CDR2 YYNGEE.

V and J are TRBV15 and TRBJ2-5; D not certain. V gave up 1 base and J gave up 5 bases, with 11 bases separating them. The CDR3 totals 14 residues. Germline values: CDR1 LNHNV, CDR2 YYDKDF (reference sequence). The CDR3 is CATSRGQVGETQYF. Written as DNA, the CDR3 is TGTGCCACCAGCAGAGGCCAGGTGGGGGAGACCCAGTACTTC.

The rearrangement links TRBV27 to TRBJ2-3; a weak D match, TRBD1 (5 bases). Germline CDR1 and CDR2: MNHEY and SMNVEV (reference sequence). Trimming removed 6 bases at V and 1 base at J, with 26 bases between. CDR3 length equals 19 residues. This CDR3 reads CASRYITRLGDPRTDTQYF. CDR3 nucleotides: TGTGCCAGCAGATATATCACGAGATTAGGGGATCCTCGCACAGATACGCAGTATTTT.

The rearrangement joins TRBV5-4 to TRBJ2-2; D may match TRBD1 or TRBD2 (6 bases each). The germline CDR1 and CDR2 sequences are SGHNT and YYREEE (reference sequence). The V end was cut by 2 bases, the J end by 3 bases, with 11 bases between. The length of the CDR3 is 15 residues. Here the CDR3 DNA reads TGTGCCAGCAGCTTAGGGGGGTACGACACCGGGGAGCTGTTTTTT. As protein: CASSLGGYDTGELFF. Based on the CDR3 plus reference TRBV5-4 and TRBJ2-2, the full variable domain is ETGVTQSPTHLIKTRGQQVTLRCSSQSGHNTVSWYQQALGQGPQFIFQYYREEENGRGNFPPRFSGLQFPNYSSELNVNALELDDSALYLCASSLGGYDTGELFFGEGSRLTVL.

The CDR3 reads CASSQDRGRAYGYTF. The CDR3, as DNA: TGTGCCAGCAGCCAGGACAGGGGGCGCGCCTATGGCTACACCTTC. The chain uses TRBV4-2 and TRBJ1-2; 11 bases agree with TRBD1. This CDR3 is built from 15 residues. With 3 bases clipped from V and 4 bases from J, the junction kept 4 bases outside the gene matches. Germline lookup yields CDR1 LGHNA and CDR2 YNFKEQ.

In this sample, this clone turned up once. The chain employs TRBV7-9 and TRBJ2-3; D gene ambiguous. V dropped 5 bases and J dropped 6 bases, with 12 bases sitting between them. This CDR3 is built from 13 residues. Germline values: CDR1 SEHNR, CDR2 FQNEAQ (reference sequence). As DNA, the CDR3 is TGTGCCAGCAGCCAACTAAGTAGGGATACGCAGTATTTT. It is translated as CASSQLSRDTQYF.

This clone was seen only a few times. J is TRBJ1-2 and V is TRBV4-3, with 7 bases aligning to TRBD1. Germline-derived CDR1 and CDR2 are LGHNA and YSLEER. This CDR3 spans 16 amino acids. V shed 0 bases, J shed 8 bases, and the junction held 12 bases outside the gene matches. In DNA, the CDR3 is TGCGCCAGCAGCCAAGATGGGAGGGGGCAAGAGGGAGGCTACACCTTC. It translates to CASSQDGRGQEGGYTF.

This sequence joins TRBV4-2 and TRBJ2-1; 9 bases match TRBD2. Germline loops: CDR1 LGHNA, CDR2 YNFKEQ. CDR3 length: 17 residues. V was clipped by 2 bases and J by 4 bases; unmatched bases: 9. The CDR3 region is CASSQWGASGEYNEQFF. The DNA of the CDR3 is TGTGCCAGCAGCCAATGGGGGGCTAGCGGGGAATACAATGAGCAGTTCTTC.